These 22 T cell receptor beta chains share one sample of origin, sequenced in a study of blood T cells in healthy people across ages. The use of a sample-barcoded 5' primer and a J-beta primer mix characterized a second PCR of roughly 6 to 11 cycles. Each CDR3 protein gets one entry after TCRdb re-called the 5' RACE reads with MiXCR. The top ten clones hold 10% of a sample with some 930,000 distinct CDR3 sequences, 25% to 30% of them seen once. The same data also contributed to another study, on T cells of mothers and their children.

Sequenced material: blood. All receptors come from a woman aged 40 to 50 in good health.

This clonotype has ten or more counts. This chain connects TRBV3-1 to TRBJ2-1; 10 bases agree with TRBD2. This CDR3 contains 14 residues. Germline V CDR1 and CDR2: LGHDT, YNNKEL (reference sequence). Unmatched junction bases numbered 1, after V lost 0 bases and J lost 8 bases. In DNA, the CDR3 is TGTGCCAGCAGCCAAGAAGCGGGGGGGGATGAGCAGTTCTTC. Its translation: CASSQEAGGDEQFF.

To note about this clonotype: A much more abundant neighbour one base away suggests this may be a read error. The V call is TRBV20-1, the J call TRBJ2-7; 8 bases agree with TRBD1. CDR3 length equals 15 residues. Germline V CDR1 and CDR2: DFQATT, SNEGSKA (reference sequence). The ends lost 0 bases at V and 5 bases at J; junction bases unmatched: 9. The CDR3 coding sequence is TGCAGTGCTAGAGACGGGGGCAGGGGGCTCGACGAGCAGTACTTC. The encoded protein is CSARDGGRGLDEQYF.

The chain's CDR3 is CASSPQGQGKRFIYGYTF. The CDR3 nucleotides are TGCGCCAGCAGCCCGCAGGGACAGGGGAAGCGATTTATCTATGGCTACACCTTC. The V call is TRBV5-1, the J call TRBJ1-2, with 10 bases aligning to TRBD1. After removal of 4 bases from V and 4 bases from J, the junction contained 16 bases not matched to a gene. CDR1 and CDR2 from the germline V gene are SGHRS and YFSETQ. The length of the CDR3 is 18 residues.

The table lists this clonotype with a few counts. This chain connects TRBV12-3 or TRBV12-4 to TRBJ1-5; D gene uncertain. This CDR3 is 14 amino acids long. V dropped 3 bases and J dropped 7 bases, with 13 bases sitting between them. The CDR3 DNA reads as TGTGCCAGCAGTTTTGGAACTAGGCGGCAGCCCCAGCATTTT. Amino acid sequence: CASSFGTRRQPQHF.

Many counts were recorded for this clonotype. This chain joins TRBV6-2 or TRBV6-3 and TRBJ2-2, with a tentative D call TRBD2 (7 bases). Trimming left V 2 bases short and J 6 bases short, with 10 bases between. This CDR3 contains 14 residues. Germline V gene lookup returns CDR1 MNHEY and CDR2 SVGEGT. This CDR3 is CASSYTGGPGELFF. CDR3 bases: TGTGCCAGCAGTTACACGGGGGGCCCCGGGGAGCTGTTTTTT.

This clonotype was recorded only once. One end of the junction fails to match germline, which may point to a read error. The V and J genes are TRBV27 and TRBJ1-5; unclear D gene. CDR1 is MNHEY and CDR2 is SMNVEV in the germline V gene (reference sequence). CDR3 length: 14 residues. CDR3 DNA sequence: TGTGCCAGCAGTCCGCAAGGCAGCAATCATCCCCAGCATTTT. Amino acids: CASSPQGSNHPQHF.

The genes are TRBV29-1 and TRBJ1-4, with D hard to call. The CDR3 covers 14 residues. Germline loops: CDR1 SQVTM, CDR2 ANQGSEA. Trimming cost V 6 bases and J 0 bases, with 11 bases left between them. The CDR3 spells CSVEDGSTNEKLFF. CDR3 sequence (DNA): TGCAGCGTGGAGGACGGATCAACTAATGAAAAACTGTTTTTT.

This clonotype was seen a few times. This chain links TRBV5-1 with TRBJ1-2; TRBD1 is a possible D gene (5 bases). The CDR3 covers 15 residues. Trimming pared 0 bases from V and 6 bases from J, leaving 15 bases between. The germline V gene encodes CDR1 SGHRS and CDR2 YFSETQ. The DNA of the CDR3 is TGCGCCAGCAGCTTGGGCGGTGCAGGGAAGGATGGCTACACCTTC. Translated: CASSLGGAGKDGYTF.

The chain employs TRBV29-1 and TRBJ2-1; 10 bases are shared with TRBD2. There are 17 residues in the CDR3. CDR1 is SQVTM and CDR2 is ANQGSEA in the germline V gene. Trimming removed 2 bases from V and 1 base from J; junction bases left unmatched: 8. CDR3 sequence reads: CSVERPSGSRSYNEQFF. DNA of the CDR3: TGCAGCGTTGAACGACCTAGCGGGAGTAGGTCCTACAATGAGCAGTTCTTC.

In its sample, this clonotype was seen a few times. The V call is TRBV28, the J call TRBJ2-7; D is uncertain. Trimming shortened V by 5 bases and J by 2 bases, and 7 bases separated the two germline ends. The CDR3 runs 12 residues. Germline CDR1 MDHEN, CDR2 SYDVKM. The CDR3 here is CASSAPAYEQYF. The DNA of the CDR3 is TGTGCCAGCAGTGCTCCAGCCTACGAGCAGTACTTC.

In this sample, this clonotype turned up many times. This chain connects TRBV6-2 or TRBV6-3 to TRBJ2-7, with D perhaps being TRBD1 or TRBD2 (5 bases each). V was trimmed by 2 bases and J by 0 bases, leaving 14 bases between them. The germline CDR1 and CDR2 sequences are MNHEY and SVGEGT. The CDR3 length is 16 residues. Here the CDR3 reads CASSYLLAGSSYEQYF. CDR3 coding DNA: TGTGCCAGCAGTTACCTGCTGGCAGGGAGCTCCTACGAGCAGTACTTC.

The chain uses TRBV6-5 and TRBJ2-1, with 8 nucleotides matching TRBD1. The V and J ends lost 8 bases and 7 bases, in that order; junction bases with no gene match: 7. The CDR3 loop spans 13 amino acids. Germline lookup yields CDR1 MNHEY and CDR2 SVGAGI. The CDR3 sequence: CASGWTGRNEQFF. The CDR3 bases are TGTGCCAGCGGCTGGACAGGGCGGAATGAGCAGTTCTTC.

The rearrangement uses TRBV24-1 and TRBJ1-2; maybe TRBD1 (6 bases). The CDR3 has 14 residues. Trimming stripped 4 bases from V and 5 bases from J, with 13 bases between. Germline V gene lookup returns CDR1 KGHDR and CDR2 SFDVKD. The DNA for the CDR3 is TGTGCCACCAGTGACCCGGACAGCTGGTATGGCTACACCTTC. Translation: CATSDPDSWYGYTF.

As for this clonotype: This may be a read error, as it is one base from a much larger clone. This chain joins TRBV12-3 or TRBV12-4 and TRBJ2-3, with D possibly being TRBD1 (6 bases). There are 14 residues in the CDR3. The chain's CDR3 is CASSLAGGEGTEYF. CDR3 DNA sequence: TGTGCCAGCAGTTTAGCAGGGGGTGAAGGTACGGAGTATTTT.

This chain links TRBV5-1 with TRBJ2-3; unclear D gene. Trimming removed 0 bases from V and 4 bases from J, with 12 bases in between. The CDR3 extends over 15 amino acids. Germline lookup yields CDR1 SGHRS and CDR2 YFSETQ. The CDR3 is CASSLDADRADTQYF. As DNA, the CDR3 is TGCGCCAGCAGCTTGGATGCGGATAGGGCAGATACGCAGTATTTT. Full variable domain (outside the CDR3, taken from reference TRBV5-1 and TRBJ2-3): KAGVTQTPRYLIKTRGQQVTLSCSPISGHRSVSWYQQTPGQGLQFLFEYFSETQRNKGNFPGRFSGRQFSNSRSEMNVSTLELGDSALYLCASSLDADRADTQYFGPGTRLTVL.

This clonotype was recorded at least ten times. This sequence joins TRBV9 and TRBJ2-7, with TRBD2 matching over 11 bases. The CDR3 loop spans 15 amino acids. V was clipped by 4 bases and J by 5 bases; unmatched bases: 8. From germline, CDR1 is SGDLS and CDR2 YYNGEE. The CDR3 reads CASSLTGTSGHEQYF. Here the CDR3 DNA reads TGTGCCAGCAGCTTGACCGGGACTAGCGGCCACGAGCAGTACTTC.

This clonotype has only a few counts. The gene calls are TRBV7-2 and TRBJ2-7; unclear D gene. The CDR3 loop spans 14 amino acids. The ends were cut back, 5 bases at V and 3 bases at J, with 14 bases in the middle. Germline CDR1 SGHTA, CDR2 FQGNSA. CDR3 sequence reads: CASSPEIDVYEQYF. The CDR3 DNA sequence: TGTGCCAGCAGCCCCGAGATTGACGTCTACGAGCAGTACTTC.

The sample holds a few counts of this clonotype. The chain joins TRBV5-1 to TRBJ2-7; D unresolved. Germline V CDR1 and CDR2: SGHRS, YFSETQ. Trimming stripped 0 bases from V and 2 bases from J, with 9 bases between. The CDR3 contains 14 residues. The CDR3 here is CASSLAQEPYEQYF. DNA for the CDR3: TGCGCCAGCAGCTTGGCGCAGGAACCCTACGAGCAGTACTTC.

This clonotype appeared many times. This sequence joins TRBV4-1 and TRBJ2-5; 11 positions match TRBD2. The J segment lost 3 bases and the V segment lost 5 bases, leaving 5 bases of the junction unmatched. The CDR3 loop spans 15 amino acids. Germline V gene sequence: CDR1 MGHRA, CDR2 YSYEKL. The CDR3 sequence: CASSYKTSGKETQYF. The CDR3, as DNA: TGCGCCAGCAGCTATAAGACTAGCGGGAAAGAGACCCAGTACTTC.

The chain couples TRBV18 to TRBJ1-5, with D maybe TRBD1 (5 bases). Germline V gene data show CDR1 as KGHSH and CDR2 as LQKENI. The CDR3 length is 13 residues. V lost 8 bases and J lost 4, with 12 bases in between. DNA for the CDR3: TGTGCCAGCACATCCGACAGAAATCAGCCCCAGCATTTT. Translating it yields CASTSDRNQPQHF.

This clonotype was counted a few times. The genes are TRBV27 and TRBJ1-6, with D unclear. Germline V gene sequence: CDR1 MNHEY, CDR2 SMNVEV (reference sequence). The CDR3 has 18 residues. V gave up 6 bases and J gave up 0 bases, with 18 bases separating them. CDR3 amino acids: CASSHSDFWSSYNSPLHF. CDR3 coding DNA: TGTGCCAGCAGCCACTCCGACTTTTGGAGCTCCTATAATTCACCCCTCCACTTT.

The sample holds a few counts of this clonotype. CDR3 bases: TGTGCCAGCAGCCCCGTTAGCGGGGTGAACAATGAGCAGTTCTTC. Protein product: CASSPVSGVNNEQFF. The chain couples TRBV7-9 to TRBJ2-1, with 8 bases fitting TRBD2. Germline lookup yields CDR1 SEHNR and CDR2 FQNEAQ (reference sequence). The CDR3 is 15 residues long. V lost 5 bases and J lost 5; bases outside the gene matches: 8.